What follows is one T cell receptor (beta chain) and its context. This sample was included in a study of shared clonotypes between healthy human individuals. In germline, CDR1 is MDHEN, CDR2 SYDVKM. CDR3 length: 16 amino acids. Trimming cost V 6 bases and J 2 bases, with 17 bases left between them. Only in-frame clones appear in the TCRdb table, and some are missing; sequencing was by immunoSEQ multiplex PCR. In the table there are millions of clones, around 94% of which are singletons. Sample: naive CD4+ T cells sorted from blood. Subset here: CD45RA+ positively selected. This receptor was obtained from a man younger than 35 in good health. This rearrangement joins TRBV28 to TRBJ2-1; no reliable D call. CDR3 amino acids: CASSQEMGSAYNEQFF. CDR3 sequence (DNA): TGTGCCAGCAGCCAAGAGATGGGGTCCGCCTACAATGAGCAGTTCTTC. Variable domain in full (rest from reference TRBV28 and TRBJ2-1): DVKVTQSSRYLVKRTGEKVFLECVQDMDHENMFWYRQDPGLGLRLIYFSYDVKMKEKGDIPEGYSVSREKKERFSLILESASTNQTSMYLCASSQEMGSAYNEQFFGPGTRLTVL.